The clone carrying this T cell receptor beta chain has a handful of counts. TCRdb re-called the 5' RACE reads through MiXCR, storing one row per CDR3 protein. This table has 30,000 or so distinct CDR3 sequences, 5.2% appearing once. These data belong to a study of early T cells in non-severe SARS-CoV-2 infection. J gave up 7 bases and V 4 bases, and 18 bases lay outside the gene matches. Germline V gives CDR1 SEHNR, CDR2 FQNEAQ (reference sequence). The CDR3 loop spans 18 amino acids. What was sequenced was whole blood. This chain links TRBV7-9 with TRBJ2-2; 7 nucleotides align to TRBD2. The TCR originated in an adult who was a healthcare worker with PCR-confirmed SARS-CoV-2 infection or an uninfected control (not recorded which). Here the CDR3 reads CASSSDGPSGAPGGELFF. CDR3 DNA: TGTGCCAGCAGCTCCGACGGGCCTAGCGGAGCTCCGGGCGGGGAGCTGTTTTTT. Looking up the rest from reference TRBV7-9 and TRBJ2-2 gives the full variable domain: DTGVSQNPRHKITKRGQNVTFRCDPISEHNRLYWYRQTLGQGPEFLTYFQNEAQLEKSRLLSDRFSAERPKGSFSTLEIQRTEQGDSAMYLCASSSDGPSGAPGGELFFGEGSRLTVL.